This TCR beta chain was sequenced in a study of cytomegalovirus exposure and HLA in healthy donors. In the case of this clone: The antigen remains unidentified.

Study-wide points: Later analysis reportedly placed an Asian-associated ancestry cluster below the roughly 700-donor mean in N-insertions.

60 Vbeta and 13 Jbeta primers were used in PCR. Produced via immunoSEQ multiplex PCR; TCRdb's table is partial and in-frame only. The sample shows over 150,000 clones, about four fifths of them seen only once. Sequencing was carried out using PBMCs. This clonotype was obtained from a girl between 10 and 17 years old in good health and CMV-seropositive.

CDR3 sequence reads: CASSLEPTRELFF. The CDR3 DNA reads TGTGCCAGCAGCTTAGAACCTACCAGGGAGCTGTTTTTT. The genes are TRBV11-3 and TRBJ2-2, with D unresolved. CDR1 and CDR2 (germline): SGHNT, YENEEA. V lost 0 bases and J 9 bases, leaving 8 bases between the germline ends. The CDR3 has 13 amino acids.